Shown below are 27 T cell receptor beta chains from a single sample sequenced in a study of human T cells and chemical hapten exposure. Described time point: patch test 1, 2 weeks after DPC sensitization. Treatment defined: therapeutic diphenylcyclopropenone sensitization with weekly scalp DPC. TCRdb independently ran MiXCR on the RACE reads; one entry per CDR3 protein. The profile shows around 77,000 distinct CDR3 sequences, around 9.8% of them singletons. The source was whole blood, collected in connection with sensitization to the hapten diphenylcyclopropenone (DPC). Receptor source: a woman in her 40s with alopecia areata. Some clones in this sample may be carry-over from other donors' samples.

The V call is TRBV30, the J call TRBJ2-7, with D maybe TRBD2 (5 bases). The CDR3 contains 14 residues. Germline CDR1 reads GTSNPN; CDR2 reads SVGIG (reference sequence). The V end lost 4 bases, the J end lost 2 bases, and 15 bases lay between the germline ends. DNA for the CDR3: TGTGCCTGGAACCCCGCCGGGGTCCCCTACGAGCAGTACTTC. Its protein product is CAWNPAGVPYEQYF.

The chain is built from TRBV4-2 and TRBJ2-5, with TRBD2 identical over 11 bases. The V gene's germline CDR1 is LGHNA and CDR2 YNFKEQ. This CDR3 spans 15 amino acids. The trim removed 4 bases at V and 2 bases at J, leaving 3 bases unmatched. The CDR3 sequence: CASSRGTSGQETQYF. CDR3 coding DNA: TGTGCCAGCAGCCGGGGGACTAGCGGTCAAGAGACCCAGTACTTC.

The sample holds a few counts of this clonotype. The chain combines TRBV28 with TRBJ2-2; D may match TRBD1 or TRBD2 (5 bases each). With 4 bases removed from V and 5 bases from J, the gap between germline ends came to 17 bases. The germline gives CDR1 MDHEN, CDR2 SYDVKM. This CDR3 comprises 16 residues. The CDR3 coding sequence is TGTGCCAGCAGTTCTCCGGGGCTAGAGGTGACCGGGGAGCTGTTTTTT. Its translation: CASSSPGLEVTGELFF.

This clonotype was seen a few times. This sequence joins TRBV7-9 and TRBJ2-5, with 7 bases fitting TRBD1. V lost 6 bases and J lost 1; bases outside the gene matches: 8. In germline, CDR1 is SEHNR, CDR2 FQNEAQ (reference sequence). The length of the CDR3 is 15 residues. CDR3 residues: CASSRDSYLQETQYF. The DNA for the CDR3 is TGTGCCAGCAGTCGGGACAGCTACCTCCAAGAGACCCAGTACTTC. Supplemented by reference TRBV7-9 and TRBJ2-5, the full variable domain reads DTGVSQNPRHKITKRGQNVTFRCDPISEHNRLYWYRQTLGQGPEFLTYFQNEAQLEKSRLLSDRFSAERPKGSFSTLEIQRTEQGDSAMYLCASSRDSYLQETQYFGPGTRLLVL.

Regarding this clonotype: This may arise from a read error, as a much more abundant clone is one base away. This chain links TRBV11-1 with TRBJ2-7, with 7 positions matching TRBD2. The CDR3 is made up of 12 amino acids. Germline V lookup: CDR1 SGHAT, CDR2 FQDESV (reference sequence). The CDR3 region is CASSETGGEHYF. Written as DNA, the CDR3 is TGTGCCAGCAGCGAGACGGGGGGAGAGCACTACTTC.

This rearrangement joins TRBV7-2 to TRBJ2-3; 8 bases are a match to TRBD2. Per the germline V gene, CDR1 is SGHTA and CDR2 is FQGNSA. This CDR3 spans 16 amino acids. The J segment lost 9 bases and the V segment lost 3 bases, leaving 14 bases of the junction unmatched. CDR3 protein: CASSFDGGAFRFTQYF. The CDR3 nucleotides are TGTGCCAGCAGCTTCGACGGGGGGGCCTTTAGGTTCACGCAGTATTTT.

This clonotype was seen ten or more times. The V gene is TRBV4-1, the J gene TRBJ1-1; 10 nucleotides agree with TRBD1. Germline V CDR1 and CDR2: MGHRA, YSYEKL. The CDR3 sequence is 16 residues long. Trimming removed 3 bases from V and 8 bases from J; junction bases left unmatched: 12. The CDR3 nucleotides are TGCGCCAGCAGCCATGGAAGCGACAGGGGGCGGGGAGAAGCTTTCTTT. Its translation: CASSHGSDRGRGEAFF.

The V gene is TRBV9, the J gene TRBJ1-1; 9 bases fit TRBD1. Trimming removed 3 bases from V and 11 bases from J; junction bases left unmatched: 11. The germline V gene has CDR1 SGDLS and CDR2 YYNGEE. The CDR3 sequence is 14 residues long. The DNA of the CDR3 is TGTGCCAGCAGCGCGGACGGGACAGGGCGGAGGGCTTTCTTT. Protein sequence: CASSADGTGRRAFF.

The chain is built from TRBV5-6 and TRBJ1-2, with TRBD1 as a possible D gene (6 bases). Germline CDR1 and CDR2: SGHDT and YYEEEE. The CDR3 has 15 residues. V lost 4 bases and J 2 bases, leaving 15 bases between the germline ends. The DNA for the CDR3 is TGTGCCAGCAGCCTGGACATAGGGGGGAACTATGGCTACACCTTC. This encodes CASSLDIGGNYGYTF.

This clonotype was counted ten times or more. V usage is TRBV3-1 and J usage is TRBJ1-5, with D perhaps TRBD1 (6 bases). Germline V gene lookup returns CDR1 LGHDT and CDR2 YNNKEL (reference sequence). With 4 bases removed from V and 3 bases from J, the gap between germline ends came to 13 bases. The CDR3 has 15 amino acids. The CDR3 nucleotides are TGTGCCAGCAGCCCTACAGACAGGTTCAATCAGCCCCAGCATTTT. This codes for CASSPTDRFNQPQHF.

V and J are TRBV12-3 or TRBV12-4 and TRBJ2-7; D ambiguous. The germline V and J ends were trimmed by 8 bases and 3 bases, with 14 bases remaining between them. CDR3 length equals 13 residues. CDR3 bases: TGTGCCAGCTCGGAATCGGATTTCTACGAGCAGTACTTC. This gives the protein CASSESDFYEQYF.

This clonotype was seen ten or more times. The chain carries TRBV20-1 and TRBJ1-2; 7 bases are shared with TRBD1. The germline gives CDR1 DFQATT, CDR2 SNEGSKA (reference sequence). The length of the CDR3 is 16 residues. The V and J ends lost 6 bases and 1 base, in that order; junction bases with no gene match: 14. The CDR3 reads CSASSGTVRINYGYTF. CDR3 bases: TGCAGTGCCAGTTCCGGGACAGTACGAATTAACTATGGCTACACCTTC.

V usage is TRBV12-3 or TRBV12-4 and J usage is TRBJ1-5; tentative D call: TRBD1 (6 bases). The CDR3 has 15 residues. Trimming left V 3 bases short and J 0 bases short, with 9 bases between. CDR3 sequence reads: CASSLGAPSNQPQHF. CDR3 sequence (DNA): TGTGCCAGCAGTTTGGGGGCACCTAGCAATCAGCCCCAGCATTTT.

The V gene is TRBV3-1, the J gene TRBJ1-2; D is unclear. The V end lost 3 bases, the J end lost 3 bases, and 5 bases lay between the germline ends. Looked up from germline, CDR1 is LGHDT and CDR2 is YNNKEL (reference sequence). This CDR3 region has 12 residues. CDR3 loop: CASSQEYYGYTF. Written as DNA, the CDR3 is TGTGCCAGCAGCCAGGAGTACTATGGCTACACCTTC.

The chain is built from TRBV4-1 and TRBJ2-1; 11 bases align to TRBD2. This CDR3 comprises 17 residues. Trimming at V came to 0 bases and at J to 6 bases, leaving 7 bases not matched to a gene. From germline, CDR1 is MGHRA and CDR2 YSYEKL. The CDR3 spells CASSQDRASGGRNEQFF. For the CDR3, the DNA is TGCGCCAGCAGCCAAGATCGGGCTAGCGGGGGGCGCAATGAGCAGTTCTTC.

This clonotype was observed a few times. This rearrangement joins TRBV6-2 or TRBV6-3 to TRBJ2-7; D is possibly TRBD2 (5 bases). V lost 6 bases to trimming and J lost 0 bases, with 12 bases between them. CDR3 length: 14 amino acids. Germline V gene lookup returns CDR1 MNHEY and CDR2 SVGEGT. CDR3 in amino acids: CASRRAGSSYEQYF. CDR3 DNA: TGTGCCAGCAGACGGGCGGGCAGCTCCTACGAGCAGTACTTC.

This clonotype was seen a few times. This chain uses TRBV20-1 with TRBJ2-4; 7 bases line up with TRBD1. Germline assignment: CDR1 DFQATT and CDR2 SNEGSKA (reference sequence). J was trimmed by 9 bases and V by 3 bases; bases with no gene match: 14. The length of the CDR3 is 15 residues. The CDR3 DNA is TGCAGTGCTAGCGCCAGACAGGGCGGTGGCGTCATTCAGTACTTC. Its translation: CSASARQGGGVIQYF.

This clonotype was counted at least ten times. This chain links TRBV6-2 or TRBV6-3 with TRBJ2-3; D gene unclear. Deletions cut 5 bases from V and 5 bases from J, with 11 bases between. This CDR3 is built from 13 residues. Germline CDR1 is MNHEY and CDR2 is SVGEGT. CDR3 residues: CASSVDPGDTQYF. The CDR3 nucleotides read TGTGCCAGCAGTGTGGACCCAGGAGATACGCAGTATTTT.

This clonotype showed up many times. The rearrangement links TRBV7-8 to TRBJ1-1; no definite D call. Trimming stripped 4 bases from V and 2 bases from J, with 8 bases between. Germline V lookup: CDR1 SGHVS, CDR2 FQNEAQ. The CDR3 length is 13 residues. The DNA of the CDR3 is TGTGCCAGCAGCTCTGGAGTTAACACTGAAGCTTTCTTT. Protein sequence: CASSSGVNTEAFF.

The chain recombines TRBV29-1 with TRBJ2-7; TRBD2 is a possible D gene (5 bases). The CDR3 runs to 10 residues. Germline V gives CDR1 SQVTM, CDR2 ANQGSEA. Trimming left V 7 bases short and J 4 bases short, with 8 bases between. As DNA, the CDR3 is TGCAGCGCCGGGGAGTACGAGCAGTACTTC. Translation gives CSAGEYEQYF.

V and J are TRBV28 and TRBJ1-4; perhaps TRBD1 as D (6 bases). V lost 6 bases and J lost 5, with 19 bases in between. The length of the CDR3 is 16 residues. The V gene's germline CDR1 is MDHEN and CDR2 SYDVKM. CDR3 residues: CASSIKGGGWNEKLFF. For the CDR3, the DNA is TGTGCCAGCAGCATAAAGGGTGGGGGCTGGAATGAAAAACTGTTTTTT.

This clonotype was observed at least ten times. J is TRBJ1-2 and V is TRBV27; 8 positions agree with TRBD1. The CDR3 is 13 residues long. Trimming cost V 9 bases and J 4 bases; bases outside gene matches: 7. CDR1 and CDR2 from the germline V gene are MNHEY and SMNVEV (reference sequence). In DNA form, the CDR3 reads TGTGCCAGTTTTGGACAGGGTGTCTATGGCTACACCTTC. This encodes CASFGQGVYGYTF.

The chain recombines TRBV6-1 with TRBJ1-2; 9 bases fit TRBD1. Germline CDR1 and CDR2: MNHNS and SASEGT. Trimming cost V 8 bases and J 6 bases; bases outside gene matches: 16. The CDR3 has 16 amino acids. The CDR3 sequence: CASLPIPGGQGNGYTF. The CDR3 coding sequence is TGTGCCAGCCTACCGATACCCGGGGGACAGGGAAATGGCTACACCTTC.

This clonotype was detected ten times or more. V is TRBV6-2 or TRBV6-3 and J is TRBJ2-7; 9 positions agree with TRBD1. The CDR3 totals 14 residues. The germline gives CDR1 MNHEY, CDR2 SVGEGT. J was trimmed by 5 bases and V by 6 bases; bases with no gene match: 8. CDR3 bases: TGTGCCAGCAGACTGGACAGGGGAACAAACGAGCAGTACTTC. This codes for CASRLDRGTNEQYF.

This clonotype came up many times. The J gene is TRBJ1-2, the V gene TRBV10-3, with 8 nucleotides matching TRBD1. With 8 bases clipped from V and 1 base from J, the junction kept 9 bases outside the gene matches. From germline, CDR1 is ENHRY and CDR2 SYGVKD. This CDR3 has 15 amino acids. Written as DNA, the CDR3 is TGTGCCATCGCCCAAGTGGGACAGGTTAACTATGGCTACACCTTC. Its protein product is CAIAQVGQVNYGYTF.

This clonotype was seen repeatedly, ten times or more. V and J are TRBV18 and TRBJ2-7, with TRBD1 identical over 8 bases. Germline trimming cut 4 bases from V and 4 bases from J; bases unmatched to any gene: 9. The CDR3 runs 15 residues. Germline V gene data show CDR1 as KGHSH and CDR2 as LQKENI. This CDR3 reads CASSQDRVGSYEQYF. CDR3 sequence (DNA): TGTGCCAGCTCACAGGACAGGGTTGGTAGTTACGAGCAGTACTTC.

The chain carries TRBV20-1 and TRBJ1-1; TRBD1 is a possible D gene (5 bases). Germline V CDR1 and CDR2: DFQATT, SNEGSKA (reference sequence). Trimming cost V 6 bases and J 6 bases, with 14 bases left between them. CDR3 size: 12 residues. This CDR3 is CSAPGRGAEAFF. The CDR3, as DNA: TGCAGTGCCCCCGGCAGAGGGGCTGAAGCTTTCTTT.